This record covers a single T cell receptor (beta chain). TCRdb re-derived calls from the 5' RACE reads in MiXCR, one entry per CDR3 protein. The sample lists about 12,000 distinct CDR3 sequences, just over 50% seen once, with around 13% in the top ten. Tregs were sorted as CD4+CD25+CD127-/low cells. The sequencing sample was made of tumor-infiltrating Tregs sorted from the breast tumor. The receptor was isolated from a female donor with breast cancer.

The CDR3 DNA sequence: TGTGCCAGCAGCTTAGTTTTTGGCAGCGCACACAATGAGCAGTTCTTC. It translates to CASSLVFGSAHNEQFF. The V and J genes are TRBV7-6 and TRBJ2-1; D gene ambiguous. Trimming pared 1 base from V and 5 bases from J, leaving 15 bases between. Per the germline V gene, CDR1 is SGHVS and CDR2 is FNYEAQ. The CDR3 has 16 amino acids.